Sequencing of this TCR beta chain was carried out in a study of T cells after yellow fever vaccination. Looking at the study overall: Preparation used SMART-Seq v4 Ultra Low Input for the low-cell-number fractions.

In the case of this clonotype: What it binds is not known.

Study findings and constraints: Re-detected after boosting: most primary clones, about 95% of CD4 and roughly 88% of CD8.

TCR cDNA, made by 5'RACE template switching, carried an added universal primer site and UMIs. TCRdb used MiXCR to reprocess the 5' RACE reads, holding one entry per CDR3 protein. The data hold around 500,000 distinct CDR3 sequences, with just over 20% observed a single time. The CDR3 contains 15 residues. Germline lookup yields CDR1 SEHNR and CDR2 FQNEAQ (reference sequence). Deletions cut 6 bases from V and 0 bases from J, with 13 bases between. The specimen was PBMCs, collected 20 to 25 days after the first yellow fever vaccination. The chain links TRBV7-9 to TRBJ2-3; D is unresolved. The sequence was collected from a man between 18 and 35 years old who received the YFV17D yellow fever vaccine. In DNA, the CDR3 is TGTGCCAGCAGTTCCGGCCTACATAGCACAGATACGCAGTATTTT. This translates into CASSSGLHSTDTQYF.